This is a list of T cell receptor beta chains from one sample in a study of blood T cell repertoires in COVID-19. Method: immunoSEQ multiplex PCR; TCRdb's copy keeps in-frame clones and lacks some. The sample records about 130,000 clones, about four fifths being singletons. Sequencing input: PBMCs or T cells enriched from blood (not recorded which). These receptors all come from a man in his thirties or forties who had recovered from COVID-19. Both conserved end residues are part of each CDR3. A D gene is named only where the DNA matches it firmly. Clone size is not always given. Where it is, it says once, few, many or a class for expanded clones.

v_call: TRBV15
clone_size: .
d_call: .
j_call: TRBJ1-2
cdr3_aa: CATSSYRGDAGYTF
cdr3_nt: TGTGCCACCAGCAGTTACCGGGGGGATGCTGGCTACACCTTC

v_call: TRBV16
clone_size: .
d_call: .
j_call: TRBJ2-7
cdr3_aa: CASSLRDRGGGEQYF
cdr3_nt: TGTGCCAGCAGCCTCCGAGACAGGGGAGGGGGCGAGCAGTACTTC

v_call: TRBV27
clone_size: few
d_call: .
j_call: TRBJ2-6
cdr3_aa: CASRALSGANVLTF
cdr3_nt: TGTGCCAGCAGGGCTCTGTCTGGGGCCAACGTCCTGACTTTC

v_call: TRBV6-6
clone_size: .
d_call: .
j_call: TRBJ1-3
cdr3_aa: CASSLSTLNSNTIYF
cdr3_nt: TGTGCCAGCAGTTTATCTACCCTCAACAGCAACACCATATATTTT

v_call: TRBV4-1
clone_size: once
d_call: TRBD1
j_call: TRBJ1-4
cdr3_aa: CASSQAGDRGLGGGKLFF
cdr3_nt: TGCGCCAGCAGCCAAGCTGGGGACAGGGGCCTGGGGGGTGGAAAACTGTTTTTT

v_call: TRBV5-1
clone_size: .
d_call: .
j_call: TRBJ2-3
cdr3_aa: CASSKGSSGYTDTQYF
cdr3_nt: TGCGCCAGCAGCAAAGGCTCGAGCGGGTACACAGATACGCAGTATTTT

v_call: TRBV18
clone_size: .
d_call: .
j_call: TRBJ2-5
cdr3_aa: CASSPAGEGETQYF
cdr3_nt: TGTGCCAGCTCACCCGCAGGGGAGGGAGAGACCCAGTACTTC

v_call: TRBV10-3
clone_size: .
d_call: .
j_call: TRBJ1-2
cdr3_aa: CATGYGYTF
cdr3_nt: TGTGCCACGGGCTATGGCTACACCTTC

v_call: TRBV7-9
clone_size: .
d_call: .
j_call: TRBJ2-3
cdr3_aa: CASSWRTDTSTDTQYF
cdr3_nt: TGTGCCAGCAGCTGGAGGACGGATACTAGCACAGATACGCAGTATTTT

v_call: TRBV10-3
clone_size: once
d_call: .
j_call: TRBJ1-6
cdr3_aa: CAIKDTNSYNSPLHF
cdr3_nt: TGTGCCATCAAGGACACCAACTCCTATAATTCACCCCTCCACTTT

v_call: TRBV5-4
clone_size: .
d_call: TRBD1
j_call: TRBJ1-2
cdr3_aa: CASSARQGFHTF
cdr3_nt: TGTGCCAGCAGCGCACGACAGGGCTTCCACACCTTC

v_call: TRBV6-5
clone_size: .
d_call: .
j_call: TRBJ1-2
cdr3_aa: CASSNTGYRYGYTF
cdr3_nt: TGTGCCAGCAGTAACACAGGGTATCGCTATGGCTACACCTTC

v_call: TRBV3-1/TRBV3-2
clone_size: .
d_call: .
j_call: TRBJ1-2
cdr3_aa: CASTPRGRQAHGYTF
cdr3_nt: TGTGCCAGCACCCCTCGGGGAAGACAGGCGCATGGCTACACCTTC

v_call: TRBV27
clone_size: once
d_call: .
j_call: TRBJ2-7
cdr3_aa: CASSSTLPGQDYEQYF
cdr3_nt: TGTGCCAGCAGTTCTACGCTTCCGGGACAAGACTACGAGCAGTACTTC

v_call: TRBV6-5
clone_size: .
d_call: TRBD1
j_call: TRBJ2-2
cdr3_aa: CAISDRTNTGELFF
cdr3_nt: TGTGCCATTTCGGACAGGACGAACACCGGGGAGCTGTTTTTT